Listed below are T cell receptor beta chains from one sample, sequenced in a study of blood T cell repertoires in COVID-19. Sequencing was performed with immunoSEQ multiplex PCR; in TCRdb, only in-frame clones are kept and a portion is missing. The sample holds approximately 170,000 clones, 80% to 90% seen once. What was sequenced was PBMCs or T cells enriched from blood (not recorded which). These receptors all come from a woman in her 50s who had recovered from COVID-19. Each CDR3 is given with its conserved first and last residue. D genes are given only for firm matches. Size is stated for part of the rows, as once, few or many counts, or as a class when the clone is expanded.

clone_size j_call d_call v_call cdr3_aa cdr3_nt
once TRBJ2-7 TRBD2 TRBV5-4 CASSQGRGGYEQYF TGTGCCAGCAGCCAAGGGCGGGGGGGCTACGAGCAGTACTTC
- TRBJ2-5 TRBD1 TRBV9 CASSVGDRGLVETQYF TGTGCCAGCAGCGTCGGGGACAGGGGGCTCGTGGAGACCCAGTACTTC
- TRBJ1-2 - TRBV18 CASSRTGQGFHTF TGTGCCAGCTCACGAACGGGACAAGGATTTCACACCTTC
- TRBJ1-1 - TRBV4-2 CASSQDQGRGTMNTEAFF TGTGCCAGCAGCCAAGATCAGGGCAGGGGAACCATGAACACTGAAGCTTTCTTT
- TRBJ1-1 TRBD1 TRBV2 CASSLYGQGADTEAFF TGTGCCAGCAGTTTATACGGACAGGGGGCTGACACTGAAGCTTTCTTT
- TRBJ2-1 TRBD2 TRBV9 CASSVRLAGEHEQFF TGTGCCAGCAGCGTACGGCTAGCGGGAGAACATGAGCAGTTCTTC
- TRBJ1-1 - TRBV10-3 CAIRGGGTEAFF TGTGCCATCAGGGGGGGTGGGACTGAAGCTTTCTTT
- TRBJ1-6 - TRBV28 CASSLTARNSPLHF TGTGCCAGCAGTTTAACAGCCCGTAATTCACCCCTCCACTTT
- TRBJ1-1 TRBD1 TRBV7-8 CASTTLTGQGMNTEAFF TGTGCCAGCACCACACTAACGGGACAGGGTATGAACACTGAAGCTTTCTTT
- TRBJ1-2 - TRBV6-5 CASRAQVGGCTF TGTGCCAGCAGGGCACAGGTTGGCGGTTGCACCTTC
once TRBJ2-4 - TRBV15 CATSRDISSIQYF TGTGCCACCAGCAGAGATATTAGCAGCATTCAGTACTTC
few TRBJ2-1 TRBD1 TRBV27 CASSPQGAIEQFF TGTGCCAGCAGTCCGCAGGGGGCTATTGAGCAGTTCTTC
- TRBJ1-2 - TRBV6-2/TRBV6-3 CASSYRTPGYVDGYTF TGTGCCAGCAGTTATAGAACTCCAGGGTATGTGGATGGCTACACCTTC
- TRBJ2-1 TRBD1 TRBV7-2 CASRPDRGVYNEQFF TGTGCCAGCAGACCAGACAGGGGGGTTTACAATGAGCAGTTCTTC
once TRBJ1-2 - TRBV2 CASSENLQAFF TGTGCCAGCAGTGAAAACCTACAGGCCTTCTTC
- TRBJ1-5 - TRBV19 CASREGGGRNQPQHF TGTGCCAGTCGGGAGGGTGGAGGACGCAATCAGCCCCAGCATTTT
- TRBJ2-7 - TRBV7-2 CASRSGFTYEQYF TGTGCCAGCAGATCAGGGTTCACCTACGAGCAGTACTTC
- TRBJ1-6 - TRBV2 CASSLKRRVDF TGTGCCAGCAGTTTAAAACGGCGGGTCGACTTT
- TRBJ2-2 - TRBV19 CASRAGLHRVSTGELFF TGTGCCAGTAGGGCGGGGCTCCATAGAGTGAGCACCGGGGAGCTGTTTTTT
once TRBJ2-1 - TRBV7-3 CASSFKGGGGAHEQFF TGTGCCAGCAGCTTTAAAGGAGGCGGCGGGGCTCATGAGCAGTTCTTC
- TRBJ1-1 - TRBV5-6 CASLGPNTEAFF TGTGCCAGCCTGGGGCCTAACACTGAAGCTTTCTTT
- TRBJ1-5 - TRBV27 CASSLGRAQPQHF TGTGCCAGCAGTTTAGGCAGGGCACAGCCCCAGCATTTT